The T cell receptor beta chain under discussion was sequenced for a study of T cell responses to AZD1222 COVID-19 vaccine. Overall study findings and caveats: Donors, mostly white British, included more females; clonal diversity was possibly underestimated. Targeting of unmutated variant regions was reportedly seen in nearly half of spike-specific TCRs. After two AZD1222 doses, spike-specific TCR breadth and depth rose versus day 0.

As to this clone: Its antigen remains unknown.

The table came from immunoSEQ multiplex PCR; TCRdb's copy has only in-frame clones and leaves some out. The data show about 150,000 clones, 70% to 90% seen once. The length of the CDR3 is 16 residues. J gave up 2 bases and V 0 bases, and 4 bases lay outside the gene matches. CDR1 is LGHNA, CDR2 YNFKEQ, per germline. The J gene is TRBJ2-3, the V gene TRBV4-2, with TRBD2 identical over 8 bases. Specimen: peripheral blood, collected on day 0 of AZD1222 vaccination. This TCR was recovered from an adult in good health. The CDR3 is CASSQDSGATTDTQYF. In nucleotides, the CDR3 is TGTGCCAGCAGCCAAGATAGCGGGGCGACCACAGATACGCAGTATTTT.